A selection of T cell receptor beta chains follows, all from one sample in a study of T cells in Graves' hyperthyroidism and ophthalmopathy. One entry per CDR3 protein, called by TCRdb with MiXCR from the multiplex PCR reads. Of hundreds of thousands of distinct CDR3 sequences listed, roughly 14% are singletons. The sample taken for sequencing was blood. The receptors derive from a man between 18 and 35 years old with Graves' ophthalmopathy. Both conserved end residues are part of each CDR3. A D gene is named only where the DNA matches it firmly. Size values are once, few and many counts, or a class for expanded clones, and some rows have none.

J gene | V gene | clone size | D gene | CDR3 protein | CDR3 DNA
TRBJ2-5 | TRBV15 | many | . | CATSRGRLGHQETQYF | TGTGCCACCAGCAGGGGGAGGTTGGGCCACCAAGAGACCCAGTACTTC
TRBJ1-5 | TRBV25-1 | many | . | CASSGEGWGFNQPQHF | TGTGCCAGCAGCGGGGAGGGCTGGGGGTTCAATCAGCCCCAGCATTTT
TRBJ1-2 | TRBV4-1 | few | . | CASSFEGVHYGYTF | TGCGCCAGCAGCTTCGAGGGGGTTCACTATGGCTACACCTTC
TRBJ1-1 | TRBV7-9 | many | . | CASTLRDSTNTEAFF | TGTGCCAGCACCCTCAGGGATTCGACGAACACTGAAGCTTTCTTT
TRBJ2-7 | TRBV5-1 | many | TRBD1 | CASSLDRGPVEQYF | TGCGCCAGCAGCTTAGACAGGGGGCCCGTCGAGCAGTACTTC
TRBJ1-5 | TRBV7-6 | many | . | CASSPTGRNQPQHF | TGTGCCAGCAGCCCGACGGGTAGAAATCAGCCCCAGCATTTT
TRBJ2-1 | TRBV12-3/TRBV12-4 | few | . | CASSKGGNSYNEQFF | TGTGCCAGCAGCAAGGGAGGAAACTCCTACAATGAGCAGTTCTTC
TRBJ2-3 | TRBV30 | many | . | CAWSVASEDTQYF | TGTGCCTGGAGTGTAGCTAGCGAGGATACGCAGTATTTT
TRBJ1-6 | TRBV6-1 | many | . | CAIAPRAGNSPLHF | TGTGCCATTGCGCCCCGGGCCGGTAATTCACCCCTCCACTTT
TRBJ2-1 | TRBV19 | . | TRBD2 | CASSHVAGGNEQFF | TGTGCCAGTAGTCACGTAGCGGGAGGAAATGAGCAGTTCTTC
TRBJ2-7 | TRBV6-1 | many | . | CASARGNGASYEQYF | TGTGCCAGCGCCAGGGGAAATGGGGCATCCTACGAGCAGTACTTC
TRBJ1-1 | TRBV7-9 | many | . | CASSLGSGRRQTEAFF | TGTGCCAGCAGCTTGGGCTCGGGTCGGAGACAAACTGAAGCTTTCTTT
TRBJ2-5 | TRBV9 | many | . | CASSVPPRSETQYF | TGTGCCAGCAGCGTACCCCCACGGTCCGAGACCCAGTACTTC
TRBJ1-2 | TRBV2 | . | TRBD1 | CASRGTGWNYGYTF | TGTGCCAGCAGAGGGACAGGGTGGAACTATGGCTACACCTTC
TRBJ2-3 | TRBV7-3 | . | TRBD2 | CASSLGGTSWGTDTQYF | TGTGCCAGCAGCTTGGGCGGGACTAGCTGGGGCACAGATACGCAGTATTTT
TRBJ2-2 | TRBV12-3/TRBV12-4 | few | . | CASSLPGGSGELFF | TGTGCCAGCAGTTTACCGGGGGGCTCCGGGGAGCTGTTTTTT
TRBJ1-5 | TRBV19 | . | . | CASSMAWVDRPQHF | TGTGCCAGTAGTATGGCTTGGGTGGATCGGCCCCAGCATTTT
TRBJ1-5 | TRBV2 | . | TRBD1 | CASTMGTVYSNQPQHF | TGTGCCAGCACCATGGGGACAGTATATAGCAATCAGCCCCAGCATTTT
TRBJ1-5 | TRBV5-6 | many | . | CASSLFIGNQPQHF | TGTGCCAGCAGCTTGTTTATCGGGAATCAGCCCCAGCATTTT
TRBJ1-2 | TRBV29-1 | . | TRBD1 | CSAGGQGAYGYTF | TGCAGCGCTGGCGGACAGGGGGCATATGGCTACACCTTC
TRBJ2-2 | TRBV10-3 | few | . | CAISGENTGELFF | TGTGCCATCAGTGGCGAGAACACCGGGGAGCTGTTTTTT
TRBJ2-7 | TRBV6-1 | many | . | CASSYQAGTYEQYF | TGTGCCAGCAGCTATCAGGCGGGAACCTACGAGCAGTACTTC
TRBJ2-7 | TRBV6-1 | many | TRBD1 | CASRTGTGYEQYF | TGTGCCAGCAGGACCGGGACAGGGTACGAGCAGTACTTC
TRBJ1-1 | TRBV30 | few | . | CAWSAQADTEAFF | TGTGCCTGGAGTGCACAGGCCGACACTGAAGCTTTCTTT
TRBJ2-1 | TRBV20-1 | many | TRBD2 | CSASSTSGRGGYNEQFF | TGCAGTGCTAGTTCGACTAGCGGGAGGGGGGGTTACAATGAGCAGTTCTTC
TRBJ2-2 | TRBV18 | few | TRBD2 | CASSPPTLAATGELFF | TGTGCCAGCTCACCACCTACCCTAGCGGCCACCGGGGAGCTGTTTTTT
TRBJ2-1 | TRBV14 | few | . | CASSQAILGNEQFF | TGTGCCAGCAGCCAAGCGATCCTGGGCAATGAGCAGTTCTTC